The present T cell receptor beta chain was sequenced within a study of identical twins. This clonotype was seen more than once but under ten times. TCRdb used MiXCR to reprocess the 5' RACE reads, holding one entry per CDR3 protein. There are roughly 230,000 distinct CDR3 sequences in the sample; about 8% occur only once, and over 2.5% lies in the top ten. The ends were cut back, 6 bases at V and 5 bases at J, with 20 bases in the middle. Per germline, CDR1 KGHSH and CDR2 LQKENI. The CDR3 consists of 15 residues. This sample also appeared in a second study, on yellow fever vaccine responses in identical twins.

The receptor was isolated from a woman in her late teens or twenties in good health. Sequencing was performed on CD8+ T cells sorted from blood. The rearrangement links TRBV18 to TRBJ2-7, with D tentatively TRBD1 (7 bases). The CDR3 spells CASSQQGPGVDEQYF. In DNA, the CDR3 is TGTGCCAGCTCGCAACAGGGGCCGGGGGTCGACGAGCAGTACTTC.